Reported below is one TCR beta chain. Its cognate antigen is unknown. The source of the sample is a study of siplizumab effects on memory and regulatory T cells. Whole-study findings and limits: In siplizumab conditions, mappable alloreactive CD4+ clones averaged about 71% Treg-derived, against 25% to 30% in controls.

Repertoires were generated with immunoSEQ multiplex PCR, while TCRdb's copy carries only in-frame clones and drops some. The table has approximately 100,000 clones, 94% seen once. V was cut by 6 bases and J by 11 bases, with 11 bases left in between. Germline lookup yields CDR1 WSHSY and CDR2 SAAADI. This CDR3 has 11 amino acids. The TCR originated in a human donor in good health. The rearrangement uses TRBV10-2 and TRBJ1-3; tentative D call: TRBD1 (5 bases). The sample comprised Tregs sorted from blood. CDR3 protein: CASREGSAIYF. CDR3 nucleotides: TGCGCCAGCAGGGAGGGGTCCGCCATATATTTT.